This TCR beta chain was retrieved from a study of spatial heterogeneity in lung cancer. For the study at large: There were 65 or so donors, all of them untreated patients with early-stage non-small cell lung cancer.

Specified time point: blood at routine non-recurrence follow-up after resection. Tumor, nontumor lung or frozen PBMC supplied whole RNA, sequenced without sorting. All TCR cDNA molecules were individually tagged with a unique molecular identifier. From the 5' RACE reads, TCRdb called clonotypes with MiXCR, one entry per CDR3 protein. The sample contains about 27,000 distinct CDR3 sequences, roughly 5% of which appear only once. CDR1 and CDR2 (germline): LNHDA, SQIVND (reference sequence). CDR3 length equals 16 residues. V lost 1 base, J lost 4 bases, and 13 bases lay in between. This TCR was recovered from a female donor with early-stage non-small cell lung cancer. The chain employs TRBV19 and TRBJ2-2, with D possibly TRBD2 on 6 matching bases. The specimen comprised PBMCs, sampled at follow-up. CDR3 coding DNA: TGTGCCAGTAGTATAGGGGGCGGGATCAGCACCGGGGAGCTGTTTTTT. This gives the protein CASSIGGGISTGELFF.